This T cell receptor beta chain derives from a study of T cells in Graves' hyperthyroidism and ophthalmopathy. Amplification of TCR beta CDR3 regions used RNA as the template. RT-PCR in the first round (using the HTBI primer set) targeted the TCR CDR3. TCRdb re-derived calls from the multiplex PCR reads in MiXCR, one entry per CDR3 protein. The sample contains nearly 750,000 distinct CDR3 sequences, approximately 40% of which appear only once. With respect to this clonotype: The antigen is unknown.

Germline V gene sequence: CDR1 SEHNR, CDR2 FQNEAQ (reference sequence). V was trimmed by 5 bases and J by 3 bases, leaving 14 bases between them. CDR3 length equals 14 residues. Study-wide points: Blood also contained most expanded thyroid clonotypes above 0.001. With a median lead of approximately 6.4 months before onset, the model predicted ophthalmopathy.

The source is a woman aged 40 to 49 with Graves' hyperthyroidism. Sequencing was carried out using blood. The V gene is TRBV7-9, the J gene TRBJ2-7; a possible D gene is TRBD2 (7 bases). The CDR3 loop is CASSPWEGGYEQYF. CDR3 DNA: TGTGCCAGCAGCCCGTGGGAGGGGGGCTACGAGCAGTACTTC.